The 8 T cell receptor beta chains below were found in one sample sequenced in a study of T-cell memory formation after mild COVID-19 (dated by TCRdb to the early 2020s). Receptors were amplified or captured by 5' RACE. TCRdb lists the instrument as Illumina NovaSeq 6000. TCRdb trimmed the raw reads at Q25, called clones with MiXCR and kept productive beta chains. Rows with a matching CDR3 protein are joined into one entry that keeps the most common DNA and genes. The sample table holds approximately 560,000 distinct CDR3 sequences, of which roughly 17% were seen once. Together, the top ten hold roughly 8.2% of the sample. Sequenced: PBMCs or a T cell subset sorted from them (not recorded which). All receptors come from an adult woman who had mild COVID-19 (a few samples of this study predate the infection). The sample titles of this study are shuffled in the database, so cell type and time point are left out; the donor was told from shared clones.

This chain uses TRBV4-1 with TRBJ1-6; D remains ambiguous. This CDR3 comprises 15 residues. Trimming removed 0 bases from V and 11 bases from J, with 14 bases in between. Germline loops: CDR1 MGHRA, CDR2 YSYEKL. For the CDR3, the DNA is TGCGCCAGCAGCCAAGATCCTTATACGGAGACACCCCTCCACTTT. Its protein product is CASSQDPYTETPLHF.

This clonotype has more than one count but fewer than ten. This chain uses TRBV18 with TRBJ2-7, with 9 bases lining up with TRBD2. Germline V gene sequence: CDR1 KGHSH, CDR2 LQKENI. V dropped 2 bases and J dropped 7; count of bases not matched to a gene: 6. The CDR3 runs to 14 residues. The CDR3 reads CASSPTGTSLEQYF. The CDR3 DNA reads TGTGCCAGCTCACCAACCGGGACTAGCCTTGAGCAGTACTTC.

The rearrangement uses TRBV6-5 and TRBJ2-2; tentatively, D is TRBD1 (6 bases). Germline CDR1 reads MNHEY; CDR2 reads SVGAGI. The V gene lost 1 base and the J gene lost 1 base, with 10 bases spanning the gap. The CDR3 sequence is 16 residues long. Here the CDR3 reads CASSYYRTVNTGELFF. CDR3 DNA: TGTGCCAGCAGTTACTACAGGACAGTGAACACCGGGGAGCTGTTTTTT.

The chain uses TRBV7-2 and TRBJ2-7; TRBD2 agrees at 15 bases. Losses at the gene ends were 8 bases for V and 5 bases for J; bases not matched to a gene: 4. Germline values: CDR1 SGHTA, CDR2 FQGNSA. The CDR3 totals 14 residues. CDR3 sequence: CASVGLAGGDEQYF. The CDR3 region has the DNA TGTGCCAGCGTGGGACTAGCGGGAGGCGACGAGCAGTACTTC. The full variable domain, its missing parts supplied by reference TRBV7-2 and TRBJ2-7, is GAGVSQSPSNKVTEKGKDVELRCDPISGHTALYWYRQSLGQGLEFLIYFQGNSAPDKSGLPSDRFSAERTGGSVSTLTIQRTQQEDSAVYLCASVGLAGGDEQYFGPGTRLTVT.

This chain joins TRBV24-1 and TRBJ2-7; TRBD2 might be the D (5 bases). Trimming stripped 2 bases from V and 3 bases from J, with 7 bases between. CDR1 and CDR2 (germline): KGHDR, SFDVKD. This CDR3 comprises 13 residues. CDR3 coding DNA: TGTGCCACCAGTGATTCGGGATACTACGAGCAGTACTTC. Encoded protein: CATSDSGYYEQYF.

This clonotype was found a few times. V usage is TRBV7-6 and J usage is TRBJ1-2, with 10 bases lining up with TRBD1. J lost 1 base, V lost 2 bases, and 7 bases had no gene match. CDR3 length equals 17 residues. Germline CDR1 is SGHVS and CDR2 is FNYEAQ. Here the CDR3 reads CASSLYARDRGNYGYTF. The CDR3, as DNA: TGTGCCAGCAGCTTATACGCCCGGGACAGGGGTAACTATGGCTACACCTTC.

This rearrangement joins TRBV7-8 to TRBJ1-5; no clear D. The germline V gene has CDR1 SGHVS and CDR2 FQNEAQ. Trimming took 2 bases from V and 0 from J, leaving 17 bases between them. There are 18 residues in the CDR3. In nucleotides, the CDR3 is TGTGCCAGCAGCTTAACGGGTAGAACGATCCCTAGCAATCAGCCCCAGCATTTT. It yields the protein CASSLTGRTIPSNQPQHF.

V and J are TRBV5-1 and TRBJ1-6; possibly TRBD1 for D (5 bases). Trimming took off 4 bases at V and 2 bases at J, with 13 bases between the two ends. Germline V gene sequence: CDR1 SGHRS, CDR2 YFSETQ. The CDR3 has 16 residues. This CDR3 reads CASSRDSRTYNSPLHF. The DNA for the CDR3 is TGCGCCAGCAGCCGGGACTCCAGAACCTATAATTCACCCCTCCACTTT.